The next 32 T cell receptor beta chains were all read from a single sample in a study of blood T cell repertoires in COVID-19. The method was immunoSEQ multiplex PCR; TCRdb's version includes in-frame clones alone and lacks a portion of them. The data contain under 300,000 clones, around 84% of them seen just once; the ten biggest clones take up approximately 6.8%. The sample comprised peripheral blood. The receptors were gathered from a woman between 65 and 79 years old with active or convalescent COVID-19.

The chain carries TRBV6-5 and TRBJ1-2; TRBD1 aligns across 7 bases. CDR1 and CDR2 (germline): MNHEY, SVGAGI. With 5 bases clipped from V and 4 bases from J, the junction kept 4 bases outside the gene matches. The CDR3 totals 13 residues. CDR3 sequence: CASSMDRIYGYTF. For the CDR3, the DNA is TGTGCCAGCAGTATGGACAGGATCTATGGCTACACCTTC.

This chain joins TRBV15 and TRBJ2-1; D possibly corresponds to TRBD1 (5 bases). V was shortened by 5 bases and J by 8 bases, with 16 bases between the two germline ends. The CDR3 covers 14 residues. CDR1 is LNHNV and CDR2 is YYDKDF in the germline V gene (reference sequence). The DNA of the CDR3 is TGTGCCACCAGCGCTGGGGCCCAAGTTTATGAGCAGTTCTTC. It is translated as CATSAGAQVYEQFF. Full variable domain (outside the CDR3, taken from reference TRBV15 and TRBJ2-1): DAMVIQNPRYQVTQFGKPVTLSCSQTLNHNVMYWYQQKSSQAPKLLFHYYDKDFNNEADTPDNFQSRRPNTSFCFLDIRSPGLGDTAMYLCATSAGAQVYEQFFGPGTRLTVL.

The CDR3 coding sequence is TGTGCCGCGGGGGACACCCGGCGATCCGGGGAGCTGTTTTTT. As protein: CAAGDTRRSGELFF. J is TRBJ2-2 and V is TRBV7-9; tentatively, D is TRBD2 (7 bases). The length of the CDR3 is 14 residues. Germline CDR1 is SEHNR and CDR2 is FQNEAQ (reference sequence). The V end was cut by 11 bases, the J end by 6 bases, with 19 bases between.

This chain connects TRBV6-5 to TRBJ1-4; D is unclear. The CDR3 loop spans 15 amino acids. Germline V CDR1 and CDR2: MNHEY, SVGAGI. V dropped 2 bases and J dropped 7 bases, with 14 bases sitting between them. The CDR3 DNA sequence: TGTGCCAGCAGTTACCCCCCGGGAAGAGGTGAAAAACTGTTTTTT. Protein: CASSYPPGRGEKLFF.

This clone appeared a few times. The chain combines TRBV27 with TRBJ1-5; tentative D call: TRBD1 (6 bases). V lost 4 bases and J 1 base, leaving 8 bases between the germline ends. CDR1 and CDR2 from the germline V gene are MNHEY and SMNVEV (reference sequence). CDR3 length: 14 amino acids. CDR3 amino acids: CASSYGQSNQPQHF. The CDR3 DNA reads TGTGCCAGCAGTTACGGACAGAGCAATCAGCCCCAGCATTTT.

The chain employs TRBV5-1 and TRBJ1-2; tentative D call: TRBD1 (5 bases). Trimming took off 5 bases at V and 4 bases at J, with 21 bases between the two ends. The CDR3 loop spans 16 amino acids. Germline loops: CDR1 SGHRS, CDR2 YFSETQ. This chain's CDR3 is CASSSTTQGSIYGYTF. In DNA form, the CDR3 reads TGCGCCAGCAGTTCTACGACCCAGGGTTCGATCTATGGCTACACCTTC.

V usage is TRBV19 and J usage is TRBJ2-6, with unresolved D. Trimming took off 1 base at V and 1 base at J, with 8 bases between the two ends. CDR1 is LNHDA, CDR2 SQIVND, per germline (reference sequence). The CDR3 has 16 residues. The CDR3 nucleotides are TGTGCCAGTAGTATAGGTTCCTTATCTGGGGCCAACGTCCTGACTTTC. It yields the protein CASSIGSLSGANVLTF.

This chain connects TRBV7-2 to TRBJ1-1, with D unresolved. With 7 bases removed from V and 1 base from J, the gap between germline ends came to 16 bases. The length of the CDR3 is 15 residues. In germline, CDR1 is SGHTA, CDR2 FQGNSA. As DNA, the CDR3 is TGTGCCAGCACCCTTCGGCGAGGAGAGAACACTGAAGCTTTCTTT. Amino acids: CASTLRRGENTEAFF.

The chain combines TRBV7-2 with TRBJ1-6; tentative D call: TRBD1 (5 bases). The V end lost 6 bases, the J end lost 1 base, and 7 bases lay between the germline ends. Germline V gene lookup returns CDR1 SGHTA and CDR2 FQGNSA. The CDR3 contains 14 residues. The CDR3 DNA is TGTGCCAGCAGTGGGGGGTCCTATAATTCACCCCTCCACTTT. It codes for CASSGGSYNSPLHF.

J is TRBJ2-7 and V is TRBV9; TRBD2 matches at 8 bases. Germline lookup yields CDR1 SGDLS and CDR2 YYNGEE. With V trimmed by 0 bases and J by 4 bases, 6 bases remained unmatched. The CDR3 consists of 15 residues. Here the CDR3 DNA reads TGTGCCAGCAGCGTAGCGGGGGGGACTTATTACGAGCAGTACTTC. Protein product: CASSVAGGTYYEQYF.

This chain connects TRBV5-4 to TRBJ2-7, with TRBD2 matching 10 bases. After removal of 2 bases from V and 1 base from J, the junction contained 0 bases not matched to a gene. The V gene's germline CDR1 is SGHNT and CDR2 YYREEE (reference sequence). The CDR3 has 14 residues. The CDR3 sequence: CASSLAGGSYEQYF. In DNA, the CDR3 is TGTGCCAGCAGCTTAGCGGGGGGGTCCTACGAGCAGTACTTC.

The chain couples TRBV6-2 or TRBV6-3 to TRBJ2-3, with 15 bases aligning to TRBD2. Trimming cost V 5 bases and J 14 bases; bases outside gene matches: 11. The CDR3 length is 15 residues. CDR1 MNHEY and CDR2 SVGEGT come from the germline V gene. CDR3 in amino acids: CASSTPGLAGGRVYF. CDR3 coding DNA: TGTGCCAGCAGTACACCGGGACTAGCGGGGGGACGGGTGTATTTT.

The rearrangement links TRBV7-2 to TRBJ2-2; D might be TRBD1 (5 bases). This CDR3 contains 13 residues. Trimming removed 1 base from V and 11 bases from J, with 11 bases in between. CDR1 and CDR2 (germline): SGHTA, FQGNSA. The chain's CDR3 is CASSLGIGAELFF. The CDR3 DNA sequence: TGTGCCAGCAGCTTAGGGATTGGGGCCGAGCTGTTTTTT.

V and J are TRBV6-2 or TRBV6-3 and TRBJ2-5; D is perhaps TRBD2 (6 bases). V lost 5 bases to trimming and J lost 0 bases, with 10 bases between them. Germline V gives CDR1 MNHEY, CDR2 SVGEGT. The CDR3 has 14 amino acids. The CDR3 protein is CASSIAGHQETQYF. CDR3 in DNA: TGTGCCAGCAGTATCGCGGGACACCAAGAGACCCAGTACTTC.

The V gene is TRBV19, the J gene TRBJ2-7; no clear D. Germline V gene sequence: CDR1 LNHDA, CDR2 SQIVND (reference sequence). Trimming stripped 3 bases from V and 3 bases from J, with 12 bases between. The CDR3 covers 14 residues. The CDR3 coding sequence is TGTGCCAGTAGTATTTCACAGAGCTTCTACGAGCAGTACTTC. This translates into CASSISQSFYEQYF.

The gene calls are TRBV24-1 and TRBJ2-7, with 9 bases matching TRBD1. The CDR3 runs to 13 residues. The V segment lost 3 bases and the J segment 11 bases; nucleotides outside the gene matches: 7. The germline gives CDR1 KGHDR, CDR2 SFDVKD. CDR3 sequence: CATSDTGQGREYF. The CDR3 nucleotides read TGTGCCACCAGTGATACGGGACAGGGTAGAGAGTACTTC.

The chain is built from TRBV3-1 (or the pseudogene TRBV3-2) and TRBJ2-3; perhaps TRBD1 as D (6 bases). Trimming shortened V by 4 bases and J by 2 bases, and 13 bases separated the two germline ends. The CDR3 spans 15 residues. CDR1 and CDR2 (germline): LGHDT, YNNKEL (reference sequence). This chain's CDR3 is CASSRPGHLTDTQYF. In DNA form, the CDR3 reads TGTGCCAGCAGCCGACCGGGACACCTCACAGATACGCAGTATTTT.

V gene TRBV10-1 combines with J gene TRBJ1-1; D is perhaps TRBD1 (6 bases). The CDR3 contains 15 residues. The germline V and J ends were trimmed by 5 bases and 1 base, with 14 bases remaining between them. CDR1 and CDR2 from the germline V gene are WNHNN and SYGVQD (reference sequence). CDR3 region: CASSTSTGPNTEAFF. CDR3 coding DNA: TGCGCCAGCAGTACTTCCACAGGGCCGAACACTGAAGCTTTCTTT.

The chain recombines TRBV12-5 with TRBJ1-1; D not resolved. The length of the CDR3 is 13 residues. From germline, CDR1 is LGHNT and CDR2 FRNRAP. Trimming took off 2 bases at V and 3 bases at J, with 7 bases between the two ends. CDR3 bases: TGTGCTAGTGGTTTGAACCGGGACACTGAAGCTTTCTTT. Amino acid sequence: CASGLNRDTEAFF.

V usage is TRBV5-6 and J usage is TRBJ2-2, with D perhaps matching TRBD2 (6 bases). Trimming removed 3 bases from V and 1 base from J, with 7 bases in between. The CDR3 has 14 amino acids. Germline CDR1 reads SGHDT; CDR2 reads YYEEEE. The CDR3 here is CASSWRGNTGELFF. DNA of the CDR3: TGTGCCAGCAGCTGGAGGGGGAACACCGGGGAGCTGTTTTTT.

The V and J genes are TRBV3-1 (or the pseudogene TRBV3-2) and TRBJ1-3; tentatively, D is TRBD1 (5 bases). CDR3 size: 13 residues. Germline V gene lookup returns CDR1 LGHDT and CDR2 YNNKEL (reference sequence). Trimming shortened V by 3 bases and J by 5 bases, and 8 bases separated the two germline ends. In DNA form, the CDR3 reads TGTGCCAGCAGCCAGGACAACCGAAACACCATATATTTT. This translates into CASSQDNRNTIYF.

This clone was recorded only once. The chain joins TRBV12-3 or TRBV12-4 to TRBJ1-1, with D perhaps matching TRBD1 (5 bases). There are 13 residues in the CDR3. V lost 10 bases and J lost 4, with 16 bases in between. The CDR3 nucleotides are TGTGCCACCAACTCCAGGGAGGGCACTGAAGCTTTCTTT. Its protein is CATNSREGTEAFF.

This clone showed up just a few times. The chain couples TRBV10-2 to TRBJ1-5; D is perhaps TRBD1 (5 bases). This CDR3 contains 15 residues. Germline values: CDR1 WSHSY, CDR2 SAAADI. V was shortened by 6 bases and J by 11 bases, with 23 bases between the two germline ends. Here the CDR3 reads CASSRLAGGDGTQHF. The CDR3 nucleotides are TGCGCCAGCAGCCGCCTGGCGGGGGGTGATGGAACCCAGCATTTT.

The J gene is TRBJ2-1, the V gene TRBV5-1, with TRBD2 identical over 11 bases. V was clipped by 9 bases and J by 9 bases; unmatched bases: 8. The CDR3 sequence is 13 residues long. Germline CDR1 is SGHRS and CDR2 is YFSETQ. The CDR3 DNA is TGCGCCACCGCTAGCGGGGGGACCGCTGAGCAGTTCTTC. It codes for CATASGGTAEQFF.

The CDR3 region has the DNA TGCGCCAGCAGCCTGCCAGGGGCAGGAGACACTGAAGCTTTCTTT. Residues: CASSLPGAGDTEAFF. The genes are TRBV5-1 and TRBJ1-1, with D possibly TRBD1 on 6 matching bases. CDR3 length: 15 amino acids. V dropped 4 bases and J dropped 3 bases, with 16 bases sitting between them. Germline CDR1 SGHRS, CDR2 YFSETQ.

The chain couples TRBV7-9 to TRBJ2-2, with 10 bases matching TRBD1. Germline lookup yields CDR1 SEHNR and CDR2 FQNEAQ (reference sequence). CDR3 size: 15 residues. With 3 bases clipped from V and 5 bases from J, the junction kept 3 bases outside the gene matches. The CDR3 spells CASSLGTGVTGELFF. The DNA for the CDR3 is TGTGCCAGCAGCTTGGGGACAGGGGTAACCGGGGAGCTGTTTTTT.

The rearrangement joins TRBV9 to TRBJ2-4; TRBD1 aligns across 7 bases. Germline V gene data show CDR1 as SGDLS and CDR2 as YYNGEE. The CDR3 consists of 17 residues. V shed 3 bases and J 0 bases; nucleotides not matched to a gene: 9. The CDR3 sequence is CASSDSWDRPAKNIQYF. For the CDR3, the DNA is TGTGCCAGCAGCGACTCATGGGACAGACCAGCCAAAAACATTCAGTACTTC. The full variable domain, its missing parts supplied by reference TRBV9 and TRBJ2-4, is DSGVTQTPKHLITATGQRVTLRCSPRSGDLSVYWYQQSLDQGLQFLIQYYNGEERAKGNILERFSAQQFPDLHSELNLSSLELGDSALYFCASSDSWDRPAKNIQYFGAGTRLSVL.

The V and J genes are TRBV7-2 and TRBJ2-7; D uncertain. This CDR3 spans 14 amino acids. Germline lookup yields CDR1 SGHTA and CDR2 FQGNSA. Between the trimmed V and J ends, which lost 3 bases and 3 bases, there was a span of 12 bases. CDR3 bases: TGTGCCAGCAGCTTGTCAGCCCTAGTCTACGAGCAGTACTTC. This encodes CASSLSALVYEQYF.

This clone was detected only once. V and J are TRBV19 and TRBJ2-5, with D unclear. The CDR3 sequence is 14 residues long. Per the germline V gene, CDR1 is LNHDA and CDR2 is SQIVND (reference sequence). Deletions cut 4 bases from V and 1 base from J, with 10 bases between. CDR3 residues: CASSSHSFQETQYF. The CDR3 coding sequence is TGTGCCAGTAGTAGTCACAGTTTCCAAGAGACCCAGTACTTC.

The V call is TRBV10-3, the J call TRBJ1-3; D possibly corresponds to TRBD1 (6 bases). Germline CDR1 reads ENHRY; CDR2 reads SYGVKD. There are 15 residues in the CDR3. V gave up 6 bases and J gave up 0 bases, with 12 bases separating them. The CDR3 DNA reads TGTGCCATCAGCGCGGACAGCCTCTCTGGAAACACCATATATTTT. This sequence encodes CAISADSLSGNTIYF.

The rearrangement links TRBV7-9 to TRBJ2-5; TRBD2 agrees at 7 bases. With 3 bases clipped from V and 4 bases from J, the junction kept 11 bases outside the gene matches. The CDR3 covers 16 residues. CDR1 and CDR2 from the germline V gene are SEHNR and FQNEAQ (reference sequence). CDR3 residues: CASSLGGKWDSETQYF. The CDR3 DNA follows: TGTGCCAGCAGCTTGGGAGGGAAGTGGGACTCAGAGACCCAGTACTTC.

This clone was seen more than once but under ten times. The V call is TRBV6-2 or TRBV6-3, the J call TRBJ1-6; TRBD1 matches 7 bases. The V segment lost 2 bases and the J segment 0 bases; nucleotides outside the gene matches: 10. The CDR3 spans 19 residues. Germline assignment: CDR1 MNHEY and CDR2 SVGEGT. CDR3 coding DNA: TGTGCCAGCAGTTACACGGGACAGAGAATAAGCTCCTATAATTCACCCCTCCACTTT. This encodes CASSYTGQRISSYNSPLHF.